A selection of T cell receptor beta chains follows, all from one sample in a study of T-cell memory formation after mild COVID-19. Using its own MiXCR run on the 5' RACE reads, TCRdb lists one record per CDR3 protein. The sample lists under 450,000 distinct CDR3 sequences, about 22% seen once, with around 13% in the top ten. The sequenced sample consisted of PBMCs or a T cell subset sorted from them (not recorded which). Receptor source: an adult woman who had mild COVID-19 (a few samples of this study predate the infection). Cell type and time point are not known. CDR3s include the opening cysteine and the closing phenylalanine or tryptophan. Each record gives: D gene, clone size, V gene, J gene, CDR3 protein, CDR3 DNA. The D gene is left open where the match is weak. Part of the rows lack a size; the others show once, few, many or a class for expanded clones.

>-|-|TRBV12-3/TRBV12-4|TRBJ2-7
CASSSLSLWEQYF
TGTGCCAGCAGTTCCCTTTCGCTTTGGGAGCAGTACTTC
>-|-|TRBV7-9|TRBJ2-4
CASSHPGTPLYF
TGTGCCAGCAGTCATCCCGGGACACCCCTTTACTTC
>-|-|TRBV12-3/TRBV12-4|TRBJ1-5
CASSLQGPGTRGNQPQHF
TGTGCCAGCAGTTTGCAGGGTCCGGGGACAAGGGGCAATCAGCCCCAGCATTTT
>TRBD1|few|TRBV4-1|TRBJ2-3
CASSPRTGDQDTQYF
TGCGCCAGCAGCCCACGGACAGGGGATCAGGATACGCAGTATTTT
>-|-|TRBV9|TRBJ1-1
CASSPGGPSLEAFF
TGTGCCAGCAGCCCCGGGGGGCCCAGCCTTGAAGCTTTCTTT
>TRBD2|-|TRBV9|TRBJ2-2
CASAPRPGGATGELFF
TGTGCCAGCGCGCCCCGTCCGGGAGGGGCCACCGGGGAGCTGTTTTTT
>-|-|TRBV5-1|TRBJ2-7
CASSGYGGTYEQYF
TGCGCCAGCAGCGGTTACGGGGGAACCTACGAGCAGTACTTC
>TRBD2|few|TRBV5-1|TRBJ2-5
CASSAGLAGGQETQYF
TGCGCCAGCAGCGCGGGACTAGCGGGGGGCCAAGAGACCCAGTACTTC
>-|few|TRBV4-3|TRBJ2-7
CASSQAFRSGSYEQYF
TGCGCCAGCAGCCAAGCATTCCGGTCGGGCTCCTACGAGCAGTACTTC
>-|-|TRBV9|TRBJ2-3
CASSPQARGSTDTQYF
TGTGCCAGCAGCCCCCAGGCTCGGGGGAGCACAGATACGCAGTATTTT
>TRBD2|-|TRBV6-2/TRBV6-3|TRBJ2-1
CASSKRELQFF
TGTGCCAGCAGTAAGCGGGAGTTACAGTTCTTC
>-|-|TRBV12-3/TRBV12-4|TRBJ1-1
CASRVGKNTEAFF
TGTGCCAGCAGGGTTGGGAAGAACACTGAAGCTTTCTTT
>-|-|TRBV6-6|TRBJ2-2
CASSYSNSRELTGELFF
TGTGCCAGCAGTTACTCGAATTCGCGGGAACTCACCGGGGAGCTGTTTTTT
>-|-|TRBV5-1|TRBJ1-1
CASTGDRTTEAFF
TGCGCCAGCACAGGCGACAGGACAACTGAAGCTTTCTTT
>-|-|TRBV9|TRBJ2-7
CASSVDSGASYEQYF
TGTGCCAGCAGCGTTGACTCGGGGGCCTCCTACGAGCAGTACTTC
>TRBD2|-|TRBV4-1|TRBJ2-3
CASSRGGLVAGYSGTDTQYF
TGCGCCAGCAGCCGGGGGGGGTTGGTAGCGGGGTACTCGGGCACAGATACGCAGTATTTT
>TRBD2|-|TRBV7-2|TRBJ2-1
CASSFDRSGRNYNEQFF
TGTGCCAGCAGCTTCGACCGTAGCGGGAGGAACTACAATGAGCAGTTCTTC
>-|few|TRBV5-6|TRBJ2-1
CASSLVAAEYEQFF
TGTGCCAGCAGCTTGGTAGCAGCTGAATATGAGCAGTTCTTC
>-|-|TRBV6-6|TRBJ1-5
CASSYLGDDQPQHF
TGTGCCAGCAGTTACTTAGGGGATGATCAGCCCCAGCATTTT
>-|-|TRBV12-3/TRBV12-4|TRBJ1-1
CASSPFGGGEAFF
TGTGCCAGCTCCCCATTTGGGGGCGGGGAAGCTTTCTTT
>-|-|TRBV12-5|TRBJ1-5
CASGPGGVQPQHF
TGTGCTAGTGGCCCGGGAGGGGTTCAGCCCCAGCATTTT
>-|-|TRBV5-1|TRBJ2-3
CASSLGQSLRTDTQYF
TGCGCCAGCAGCTTGGGACAGAGCCTTCGCACAGATACGCAGTATTTT
>-|few|TRBV7-7|TRBJ2-1
CASSPRRGLKDNEQFF
TGTGCCAGCAGCCCCCGCCGAGGGCTAAAAGATAATGAGCAGTTCTTC
>TRBD1|-|TRBV5-6|TRBJ1-5
CASSAFDRDKWPQHF
TGTGCCAGCAGCGCCTTCGACAGGGACAAATGGCCCCAGCATTTT
>-|-|TRBV10-2|TRBJ1-1
CASSNGQPLEAFF
TGCGCCAGCAGTAACGGACAGCCACTTGAAGCTTTCTTT
>TRBD2|many|TRBV18|TRBJ2-7
CASSPRGLAGSYEQYF
TGTGCCAGCAGCCCCAGGGGACTAGCGGGGTCCTACGAGCAGTACTTC
>-|-|TRBV20-1|TRBJ1-1
CSASPKNTEAFF
TGCAGTGCTAGCCCCAAGAACACTGAAGCTTTCTTT
>-|-|TRBV2|TRBJ1-5
CASSRGEGNQPQHF
TGTGCCAGCAGCAGGGGCGAAGGCAATCAGCCCCAGCATTTT
>TRBD2|-|TRBV30|TRBJ2-1
CAWSVHFTSANEQFF
TGTGCCTGGAGTGTACACTTTACTAGCGCGAATGAGCAGTTCTTC
>TRBD1|many|TRBV6-6|TRBJ1-1
CASSFGQGRNLLNTEAFF
TGTGCCAGCAGTTTCGGACAGGGCCGCAACCTTTTGAACACTGAAGCTTTCTTT
>-|few|TRBV7-9|TRBJ2-7
CASSSGFRGAGSYEQYF
TGTGCCAGCAGCTCCGGATTTAGAGGGGCAGGGTCCTACGAGCAGTACTTC